This TCR beta chain was identified in a study of CD8 T cells in Susac syndrome. cDNA came from roughly 0.47 to 1 ug RNA primed by random hexamers. TCRdb analysed the immunoSEQ multiplex PCR reads with MiXCR anew, one entry per CDR3 protein. The table records roughly 80,000 distinct CDR3 sequences, approximately 94% of them present only once. From germline, CDR1 is LNHDA and CDR2 SQIVND (reference sequence). The CDR3 contains 15 residues. The V end was cut by 4 bases, the J end by 5 bases, with 12 bases between. The material sequenced was CD8+ T cells from PBMCs. The V and J genes are TRBV19 and TRBJ1-6; D gene unclear. The sequence was collected from a human donor with Susac syndrome. The CDR3: CASSSPTRNNSPLHF. CDR3 coding DNA: TGTGCCAGTAGTAGCCCGACACGGAATAATTCACCCCTCCACTTT.